Detailed here is one TCR beta chain. Its target is unknown. The data originate from a study of CD8 T cells in Susac syndrome. Overall study context: There were Susac syndrome patients who were therapy-naive at blood draw, others on corticosteroids, and others on intravenous immunoglobulin alone. General study results and limits: No clonal expansion appeared among CD4+ T cells in Susac patients.

CDR1 and CDR2 (germline): SGHDT, YYEEEE. This CDR3 contains 14 residues. The V end was cut by 5 bases, the J end by 6 bases, with 14 bases between. Reverse transcription used roughly 0.5 to 1 ug RNA and random hexamers. The TCR beta CDR3 was amplified by immunoSEQ multiplex PCR across 54 Vbeta, 13 Jbeta. One entry per CDR3 protein results from TCRdb running MiXCR on the immunoSEQ multiplex PCR reads. In the table there are under 95,000 distinct CDR3 sequences, just under 95% of which are singletons. FACS enriched CD8+ TEMRA cells, while bulk CD8+ and CD4+ were negatively isolated. The sample taken for sequencing was CD4+ T cells from PBMCs. The chain employs TRBV5-6 and TRBJ2-2, with D possibly being TRBD1 (6 bases). The TCR was taken from a human donor with Susac syndrome. CDR3 region: CASRGVTGSGELFF. In DNA form, the CDR3 reads TGTGCCAGCAGAGGAGTAACAGGGTCCGGGGAGCTGTTTTTT.